The 22 T cell receptor beta chains given below trace back to one sample, sequenced in a study of shared clonotypes between healthy human individuals. CD45RO-negative, CCR7-positively selected cells formed the naive CD8 fraction, excluding terminally differentiated effector memory CD45RA+ cells. Assay used: immunoSEQ multiplex PCR; TCRdb lists only in-frame clones, some missing. The table has hundreds of thousands of clones, around 93% seen once. The source material was naive CD8+ T cells sorted from blood. All receptors derive from a man younger than 40 in good health.

This clone has just one count. The chain combines TRBV10-3 with TRBJ2-7, with TRBD1 matching 8 bases. The CDR3 is made up of 14 amino acids. The V segment lost 2 bases and the J segment 2 bases; nucleotides outside the gene matches: 2. Germline V gene sequence: CDR1 ENHRY, CDR2 SYGVKD. The CDR3 loop is CAISEQGAPYEQYF. The CDR3 DNA follows: TGTGCCATCAGTGAGCAGGGGGCCCCCTACGAGCAGTACTTC.

The chain links TRBV5-1 to TRBJ2-7, with 11 bases fitting TRBD2. This CDR3 has 15 residues. The junction had 4 bases not matched to a gene; V was cut back by 3 bases and J by 2 bases. Per the germline V gene, CDR1 is SGHRS and CDR2 is YFSETQ. The CDR3 region is CASSSGTSGTYEQYF. The CDR3 DNA is TGCGCCAGCAGCTCCGGGACTAGCGGTACCTACGAGCAGTACTTC.

The chain combines TRBV27 with TRBJ2-3, with TRBD2 matching 9 bases. The CDR3 length is 16 residues. With 7 bases clipped from V and 3 bases from J, the junction kept 11 bases outside the gene matches. Germline V lookup: CDR1 MNHEY, CDR2 SMNVEV (reference sequence). CDR3 DNA sequence: TGTGCCAGCAACCCGATAGCGGGAGTGCCGACAGATACGCAGTATTTT. Translated, it gives CASNPIAGVPTDTQYF.

This chain uses TRBV28 with TRBJ1-1; TRBD1 agrees at 7 bases. CDR3 length: 17 amino acids. Germline CDR1 reads MDHEN; CDR2 reads SYDVKM. Germline trimming cut 3 bases from V and 3 bases from J; bases unmatched to any gene: 13. CDR3 region: CASSLPSGGGAYTEAFF. CDR3 nucleotide sequence: TGTGCCAGCAGTTTGCCCTCGGGAGGGGGCGCTTACACTGAAGCTTTCTTT.

This clone was observed once. The rearrangement joins TRBV15 to TRBJ2-7; no clear D gene. Germline values: CDR1 LNHNV, CDR2 YYDKDF (reference sequence). The V and J ends lost 1 base and 1 base respectively, with 5 bases between them. CDR3 length: 13 amino acids. The CDR3 DNA is TGTGCCACCAGCAGAGCCGCTTCCTACGAGCAGTACTTC. It codes for CATSRAASYEQYF.

This chain connects TRBV28 to TRBJ1-2; D remains ambiguous. Trimming stripped 6 bases from V and 7 bases from J, with 9 bases between. Germline values: CDR1 MDHEN, CDR2 SYDVKM. CDR3 size: 11 residues. The CDR3: CASRTGAGYTF. The CDR3, as DNA: TGTGCCAGCAGAACCGGTGCTGGCTACACCTTC.

This chain joins TRBV19 and TRBJ1-2; possible D gene TRBD1, 5 bases. Germline lookup yields CDR1 LNHDA and CDR2 SQIVND (reference sequence). The CDR3 runs to 18 residues. The V end lost 6 bases, the J end lost 5 bases, and 28 bases lay between the germline ends. The CDR3 bases are TGTGCCAGTAGCCTTGACTGGGACTTTGCGACCTCAGGATATGGCTACACCTTC. Its protein is CASSLDWDFATSGYGYTF. The variable domain in full, with the rest retrieved from reference TRBV19 and TRBJ1-2, is DGGITQSPKYLFRKEGQNVTLSCEQNLNHDAMYWYRQDPGQGLRLIYYSQIVNDFQKGDIAEGYSVSREKKESFPLTVTSAQKNPTAFYLCASSLDWDFATSGYGYTFGSGTRLTVV.

This clone was counted a single time. The V and J genes are TRBV11-2 and TRBJ1-1, with no clear D. V shed 3 bases and J shed 0 bases, with 8 bases lying between them. CDR3 size: 14 residues. Germline V gene sequence: CDR1 SGHAT, CDR2 FQNNGV. CDR3 protein: CASSFRQLNTEAFF. Here the CDR3 DNA reads TGTGCCAGCAGCTTCAGGCAGCTGAACACTGAAGCTTTCTTT. The variable domain in full, with the rest retrieved from reference TRBV11-2 and TRBJ1-1, is EAGVAQSPRYKIIEKRQSVAFWCNPISGHATLYWYQQILGQGPKLLIQFQNNGVVDDSQLPKDRFSAERLKGVDSTLKIQPAKLEDSAVYLCASSFRQLNTEAFFGQGTRLTVV.

The chain employs TRBV2 and TRBJ2-3; TRBD1 matches at 9 bases. Losses at the gene ends were 6 bases for V and 0 bases for J; bases not matched to a gene: 13. Germline loops: CDR1 SNHLY, CDR2 FYNNEI. The CDR3 is 18 residues long. The CDR3 sequence is CASREPSGQGRSTDTQYF. The CDR3, as DNA: TGTGCCAGCAGGGAGCCCTCGGGACAGGGCCGAAGCACAGATACGCAGTATTTT.

Note on this clone: Sequence at one end of the junction differs from germline and may be a read error. The chain combines TRBV7-9 with TRBJ2-1; TRBD2 matches 11 bases. Per the germline V gene, CDR1 is SEHNR and CDR2 is FQNEAQ (reference sequence). The CDR3 covers 14 residues. DNA for the CDR3: TGTGCCAGCAGCTCGACTAGCGGGAACAATAAGCAGTTCTTC. This codes for CASSSTSGNNKQFF.

The chain is built from TRBV19 and TRBJ2-1, with D possibly matching TRBD2 (6 bases). The V gene lost 5 bases and the J gene lost 5 bases, with 13 bases spanning the gap. The CDR3 is 14 residues long. Germline CDR1 LNHDA, CDR2 SQIVND (reference sequence). DNA of the CDR3: TGTGCCAGTAGTCTCTATAGCGGCCACAATGAGCAGTTCTTC. This encodes CASSLYSGHNEQFF.

This clone is a singleton in its sample. The gene calls are TRBV19 and TRBJ2-1; 7 nucleotides agree with TRBD1. Looked up from germline, CDR1 is LNHDA and CDR2 is SQIVND (reference sequence). J gave up 9 bases and V 0 bases, and 8 bases lay outside the gene matches. There are 15 residues in the CDR3. The CDR3 reads CASSIEIAKGAEQFF. Written as DNA, the CDR3 is TGTGCCAGTAGTATAGAAATAGCGAAGGGGGCTGAGCAGTTCTTC.

The genes are TRBV28 and TRBJ2-7; 10 positions match TRBD2. Germline lookup yields CDR1 MDHEN and CDR2 SYDVKM. The CDR3 contains 14 residues. The trim removed 8 bases at V and 2 bases at J, leaving 6 bases unmatched. CDR3 sequence reads: CASVGLAVPYEQYF. Written as DNA, the CDR3 is TGTGCCAGCGTTGGACTAGCGGTCCCCTACGAGCAGTACTTC.

This rearrangement joins TRBV10-2 to TRBJ2-3; either TRBD1 or TRBD2 may supply D (5 bases each). There are 14 residues in the CDR3. Germline V gives CDR1 WSHSY, CDR2 SAAADI. Trimming took 0 bases from V and 8 from J, leaving 12 bases between them. The CDR3 loop reads CASSESGDRGTQYF. The CDR3 DNA is TGCGCCAGCAGTGAGTCGGGGGACCGTGGTACGCAGTATTTT.

This chain uses TRBV2 with TRBJ1-2; 8 nucleotides line up with TRBD1. This CDR3 is built from 12 residues. The trim removed 6 bases at V and 4 bases at J, leaving 1 base unmatched. Germline CDR1 and CDR2: SNHLY and FYNNEI. This chain's CDR3 is CASSGTGYGYTF. In DNA, the CDR3 is TGTGCCAGCAGCGGGACAGGCTATGGCTACACCTTC.

The CDR3 nucleotides are TGTGCCAGCAGCGTAGCGGAAGGACCAGAGACCCAGTACTTC. Its translation: CASSVAEGPETQYF. The J gene is TRBJ2-5, the V gene TRBV9, with D unclear. With 0 bases removed from V and 4 bases from J, the gap between germline ends came to 10 bases. CDR3 length: 14 residues. Looked up from germline, CDR1 is SGDLS and CDR2 is YYNGEE.

This clone is a singleton in its sample. V usage is TRBV4-1 and J usage is TRBJ2-5; possible D gene TRBD2, 5 bases. The germline V and J ends were trimmed by 0 bases and 1 base, with 9 bases remaining between them. The CDR3 consists of 15 residues. The germline V gene has CDR1 MGHRA and CDR2 YSYEKL. Here the CDR3 reads CASSQDQRPQETQYF. DNA of the CDR3: TGCGCCAGCAGCCAAGATCAGCGGCCCCAAGAGACCCAGTACTTC.

The rearrangement uses TRBV16 and TRBJ1-1; D is uncertain. The CDR3 has 13 amino acids. Germline V lookup: CDR1 KGHSY, CDR2 FQNENV. V was shortened by 1 base and J by 6 bases, with 9 bases between the two germline ends. This CDR3 is CASSQFSLSEAFF. CDR3 nucleotide sequence: TGTGCCAGCAGCCAATTCAGTCTTTCTGAAGCTTTCTTT.

The chain links TRBV29-1 to TRBJ2-7; D is perhaps TRBD1 (6 bases). The germline gives CDR1 SQVTM, CDR2 ANQGSEA. There are 11 residues in the CDR3. The V end lost 6 bases, the J end lost 6 bases, and 12 bases lay between the germline ends. The CDR3 DNA reads as TGCAGCGTCGAACAGGGTGCCGAGCAGTACTTC. Translated: CSVEQGAEQYF.

The CDR3 bases are TGTGCCAGCAGTGAACAACGGGCTAGATCCGGTGAGACCCAGTACTTC. Its protein product is CASSEQRARSGETQYF. This chain connects TRBV2 to TRBJ2-5; D remains ambiguous. Trimming pared 2 bases from V and 5 bases from J, leaving 18 bases between. Germline loops: CDR1 SNHLY, CDR2 FYNNEI. The CDR3 consists of 16 residues.

This chain connects TRBV4-1 to TRBJ1-1; no firm D call. The germline V gene encodes CDR1 MGHRA and CDR2 YSYEKL. Trimming cost V 1 base and J 1 base, with 4 bases left between them. The CDR3 runs 13 residues. CDR3 in amino acids: CASSQVTNTEAFF. CDR3 nucleotides: TGCGCCAGCAGCCAAGTCACGAACACTGAAGCTTTCTTT.

V gene TRBV27 combines with J gene TRBJ1-5, with D tentatively TRBD1 (5 bases). From germline, CDR1 is MNHEY and CDR2 SMNVEV (reference sequence). The CDR3 is 14 amino acids. Trimming stripped 7 bases from V and 7 bases from J, with 17 bases between. The CDR3 loop reads CASNQGPPGQPQHF. CDR3 coding DNA: TGTGCCAGCAACCAGGGACCGCCGGGCCAGCCCCAGCATTTT.